The 28 T cell receptor beta chains presented below share a single source sample, sequenced in a study of cytomegalovirus exposure and HLA in healthy donors. This table comes from immunoSEQ multiplex PCR, and its TCRdb copy is limited to in-frame clones, with some not included. The profile covers under 110,000 clones, with about 87% appearing a single time and 1.5% to 2% taken by the ten largest. Sequenced: PBMCs. These receptors originate from a woman under 30 in good health and CMV-seropositive.

The chain combines TRBV7-2 with TRBJ1-2, with D tentatively TRBD1 (5 bases). Germline V gene sequence: CDR1 SGHTA, CDR2 FQGNSA. Trimming cost V 0 bases and J 1 base, with 18 bases left between them. This CDR3 contains 18 residues. The CDR3 DNA sequence: TGTGCCAGCAGCTTAGCGCGGGGAAAGGGGACCCTTAACTATGGCTACACCTTC. This translates into CASSLARGKGTLNYGYTF. Combining the CDR3 with reference TRBV7-2 and TRBJ1-2 gives the whole variable domain GAGVSQSPSNKVTEKGKDVELRCDPISGHTALYWYRQSLGQGLEFLIYFQGNSAPDKSGLPSDRFSAERTGGSVSTLTIQRTQQEDSAVYLCASSLARGKGTLNYGYTFGSGTRLTVV.

V is TRBV7-6 and J is TRBJ2-1; 7 bases match TRBD1. Germline CDR1 SGHVS, CDR2 FNYEAQ. Losses at the gene ends were 5 bases for V and 3 bases for J; bases not matched to a gene: 4. CDR3 size: 14 residues. CDR3 in amino acids: CASSHRGHYNEQFF. In DNA, the CDR3 is TGTGCCAGCAGCCACAGGGGACACTACAATGAGCAGTTCTTC.

The chain uses TRBV6-1 and TRBJ1-6; a possible D gene is TRBD1 (5 bases). Germline-derived CDR1 and CDR2 are MNHNS and SASEGT. Between the trimmed V and J ends, which lost 3 bases and 14 bases, there was a span of 17 bases. CDR3 length equals 14 residues. CDR3 region: CASSDGGTLGSLHF. The CDR3 DNA follows: TGTGCCAGCAGTGACGGGGGGACTTTAGGTTCCCTCCACTTT.

The rearrangement joins TRBV5-1 to TRBJ1-1, with a tentative D call TRBD1 (5 bases). Deletions cut 1 base from V and 5 bases from J, with 12 bases between. Per the germline V gene, CDR1 is SGHRS and CDR2 is YFSETQ. The CDR3 sequence is 14 residues long. The CDR3 DNA reads as TGCGCCAGCAGCTTGTCTGGGGGAGGGACTGAAGCTTTCTTT. Its protein is CASSLSGGGTEAFF.

V gene TRBV7-9 combines with J gene TRBJ2-3; D gene ambiguous. CDR3 size: 12 residues. Germline CDR1 reads SEHNR; CDR2 reads FQNEAQ (reference sequence). The V end lost 1 base, the J end lost 4 bases, and 3 bases lay between the germline ends. CDR3 DNA sequence: TGTGCCAGCAGCTTAGTCGCAGATACGCAGTATTTT. It specifies CASSLVADTQYF. Full variable domain (rest looked up from reference TRBV7-9 and TRBJ2-3): DTGVSQNPRHKITKRGQNVTFRCDPISEHNRLYWYRQTLGQGPEFLTYFQNEAQLEKSRLLSDRFSAERPKGSFSTLEIQRTEQGDSAMYLCASSLVADTQYFGPGTRLTVL.

The rearrangement joins TRBV18 to TRBJ1-5, with D tentatively TRBD1 (6 bases). Germline CDR1 KGHSH, CDR2 LQKENI. The CDR3 contains 15 residues. V lost 2 bases and J lost 6, with 14 bases in between. The CDR3 DNA reads as TGTGCCAGCTCACCAGTTGCGGGGGCCGGTCAGCCCCAGCATTTT. Translating it yields CASSPVAGAGQPQHF.

The V gene is TRBV28, the J gene TRBJ1-5; D call uncertain. There are 13 residues in the CDR3. Trimming left V 6 bases short and J 5 bases short, with 11 bases between. Germline V gene sequence: CDR1 MDHEN, CDR2 SYDVKM. The CDR3 DNA sequence: TGTGCCAGCAGCCGTCGCGGGGATCAGCCCCAGCATTTT. Translating gives CASSRRGDQPQHF.

V and J are TRBV27 and TRBJ2-7; D is unresolved. Germline CDR1 reads MNHEY; CDR2 reads SMNVEV (reference sequence). The V gene lost 4 bases and the J gene lost 3 bases, with 13 bases spanning the gap. CDR3 length: 14 amino acids. The CDR3 reads CASSYKTLGYEQYF. The CDR3 coding sequence is TGTGCCAGCAGTTATAAGACCCTAGGCTACGAGCAGTACTTC.

The gene calls are TRBV4-2 and TRBJ1-2; D ambiguous. From germline, CDR1 is LGHNA and CDR2 YNFKEQ. V lost 2 bases to trimming and J lost 2 bases, with 12 bases between them. The CDR3 has 15 residues. The CDR3 sequence: CASSQSDQMNYGYTF. In nucleotides, the CDR3 is TGTGCCAGCAGCCAAAGTGATCAGATGAACTATGGCTACACCTTC.

V usage is TRBV19 and J usage is TRBJ2-3; TRBD2 matches 9 bases. J was trimmed by 3 bases and V by 4 bases; bases with no gene match: 5. CDR1 and CDR2 from the germline V gene are LNHDA and SQIVND (reference sequence). There are 15 residues in the CDR3. The CDR3 nucleotides read TGTGCCAGTAGTAACGCGGGGGGGAAGACAGATACGCAGTATTTT. Encoded protein: CASSNAGGKTDTQYF.

The rearrangement links TRBV7-2 to TRBJ2-7; TRBD2 matches at 8 bases. Trimming removed 5 bases from V and 0 bases from J; junction bases left unmatched: 12. Germline assignment: CDR1 SGHTA and CDR2 FQGNSA. This CDR3 is built from 17 residues. Here the CDR3 reads CASSARPSGSSSYEQYF. The CDR3 DNA sequence: TGTGCCAGCAGCGCCCGGCCTAGCGGGTCTAGCTCCTACGAGCAGTACTTC.

The chain recombines TRBV28 with TRBJ2-7, with TRBD2 matching 13 bases. CDR3 size: 17 residues. CDR1 is MDHEN, CDR2 SYDVKM, per germline. V dropped 5 bases and J dropped 3; count of bases not matched to a gene: 10. The CDR3 here is CASSPRGTSGEFYEQYV. CDR3 in DNA: TGTGCCAGCAGTCCCAGAGGGACTAGCGGGGAGTTCTACGAGCAGTACGTC.

The chain couples TRBV4-3 to TRBJ1-2, with D hard to call. CDR3 size: 15 residues. From germline, CDR1 is LGHNA and CDR2 YSLEER. V lost 0 bases to trimming and J lost 7 bases, with 15 bases between them. The CDR3: CASSQDRPAAGGYTF. CDR3 DNA: TGCGCCAGCAGCCAAGATAGACCAGCGGCGGGTGGCTACACCTTC.

The chain carries TRBV6-5 and TRBJ1-1, with D possibly TRBD1 on 6 matching bases. The V end was cut by 6 bases, the J end by 4 bases, with 12 bases between. The CDR3 is 13 residues long. Germline assignment: CDR1 MNHEY and CDR2 SVGAGI. CDR3 loop: CASRQGSGTEAFF. In DNA form, the CDR3 reads TGTGCCAGCAGACAGGGTTCCGGCACTGAAGCTTTCTTT.

V gene TRBV20-1 combines with J gene TRBJ2-3; no clear D. The length of the CDR3 is 11 residues. Between the trimmed V and J ends, which lost 6 bases and 4 bases, there was a span of 8 bases. Germline-derived CDR1 and CDR2 are DFQATT and SNEGSKA (reference sequence). The CDR3 loop reads CSAPRADTQYF. CDR3 sequence (DNA): TGCAGTGCCCCCCGCGCAGATACGCAGTATTTT.

This chain uses TRBV28 with TRBJ1-2; 8 bases line up with TRBD1. Per germline, CDR1 MDHEN and CDR2 SYDVKM. This CDR3 spans 15 amino acids. Unmatched junction bases numbered 7, after V lost 7 bases and J lost 0 bases. CDR3 region: CASTLGTGSNYGYTF. In nucleotides, the CDR3 is TGTGCCAGCACCCTAGGGACAGGTTCTAACTATGGCTACACCTTC.

The V and J genes are TRBV7-9 and TRBJ2-5, with 7 nucleotides matching TRBD2. The germline gives CDR1 SEHNR, CDR2 FQNEAQ (reference sequence). J was trimmed by 2 bases and V by 3 bases; bases with no gene match: 3. This CDR3 spans 14 amino acids. CDR3 sequence reads: CASSLGGAQETQYF. CDR3 in DNA: TGTGCCAGCAGCTTGGGAGGGGCTCAAGAGACCCAGTACTTC.

J is TRBJ2-7 and V is TRBV11-3; a weak D match, TRBD2 (6 bases). The CDR3 loop spans 13 amino acids. V lost 1 base to trimming and J lost 6 bases, with 10 bases between them. Germline CDR1 SGHNT, CDR2 YENEEA. The CDR3 loop is CASSLVQGGEQYF. The CDR3 coding sequence is TGTGCCAGCAGCTTAGTGCAGGGAGGCGAGCAGTACTTC.

The chain uses TRBV7-9 and TRBJ2-3; D is unresolved. CDR1 is SEHNR, CDR2 FQNEAQ, per germline (reference sequence). V was shortened by 2 bases and J by 2 bases, with 8 bases between the two germline ends. The CDR3 is 14 residues long. CDR3 protein: CASSLMGYTDTQYF. DNA of the CDR3: TGTGCCAGCAGCTTAATGGGCTACACAGATACGCAGTATTTT.

The chain links TRBV7-2 to TRBJ1-1, with 7 bases aligning to TRBD1. CDR3 length: 12 residues. V was clipped by 4 bases and J by 10 bases; unmatched bases: 6. CDR1 and CDR2 (germline): SGHTA, FQGNSA. In nucleotides, the CDR3 is TGTGCCAGCAGCTCAGGGACAGTCTTAGCTTTCTTT. Translated: CASSSGTVLAFF.

This chain uses TRBV5-1 with TRBJ2-3; no clear D. The CDR3 is made up of 14 amino acids. Germline loops: CDR1 SGHRS, CDR2 YFSETQ. Between the trimmed V and J ends, which lost 0 bases and 2 bases, there was a span of 7 bases. Written as DNA, the CDR3 is TGCGCCAGCAGCTTGGGTCATTCCACAGATACGCAGTATTTT. Residues: CASSLGHSTDTQYF. The full variable domain, completed using reference TRBV5-1 and TRBJ2-3, is KAGVTQTPRYLIKTRGQQVTLSCSPISGHRSVSWYQQTPGQGLQFLFEYFSETQRNKGNFPGRFSGRQFSNSRSEMNVSTLELGDSALYLCASSLGHSTDTQYFGPGTRLTVL.

This clone has a handful of counts. The V gene is TRBV6-5, the J gene TRBJ1-6; D unclear. Germline loops: CDR1 MNHEY, CDR2 SVGAGI. The V end was cut by 2 bases, the J end by 18 bases, with 11 bases between. This CDR3 spans 11 amino acids. The chain's CDR3 is CASSYGGVSHF. The CDR3 DNA reads as TGTGCCAGCAGTTACGGAGGAGTGTCCCACTTT.

V is TRBV6-5 and J is TRBJ1-2; 7 bases are shared with TRBD1. V trimming: 4 bases; J trimming: 4 bases; junction bases outside the gene matches: 6. Germline V gene data show CDR1 as MNHEY and CDR2 as SVGAGI. CDR3 size: 14 residues. The CDR3 protein is CASSSTGVGYGYTF. For the CDR3, the DNA is TGTGCCAGCAGTTCCACAGGGGTGGGCTATGGCTACACCTTC.

This clone is classed as medium-sized (0.01 to 0.1%). The rearrangement links TRBV6-1 to TRBJ2-7; 8 nucleotides line up with TRBD1. V trimming: 0 bases; J trimming: 4 bases; junction bases outside the gene matches: 11. Per germline, CDR1 MNHNS and CDR2 SASEGT. CDR3 size: 17 residues. The chain's CDR3 is CASSEALSGTGAYEQYV. CDR3 nucleotides: TGTGCCAGCAGTGAAGCCCTTTCCGGGACAGGAGCGTACGAGCAGTACGTC.

The chain joins TRBV6-1 to TRBJ1-6; 9 bases match TRBD1. With V trimmed by 5 bases and J by 9 bases, 5 bases remained unmatched. Germline assignment: CDR1 MNHNS and CDR2 SASEGT. The CDR3 loop spans 14 amino acids. The chain's CDR3 is CASSWGTGISPLHF. The CDR3 region has the DNA TGTGCCAGCAGTTGGGGGACAGGGATTTCACCCCTCCACTTT.

The V gene is TRBV15, the J gene TRBJ1-2; no clear D gene. This CDR3 region has 14 residues. Germline values: CDR1 LNHNV, CDR2 YYDKDF (reference sequence). Trimming removed 0 bases from V and 4 bases from J, with 9 bases in between. The CDR3: CATSREARSYGYTF. The CDR3 DNA sequence: TGTGCCACCAGCAGAGAGGCCAGATCCTATGGCTACACCTTC. The complete variable domain, with remaining parts taken from reference TRBV15 and TRBJ1-2, reads DAMVIQNPRYQVTQFGKPVTLSCSQTLNHNVMYWYQQKSSQAPKLLFHYYDKDFNNEADTPDNFQSRRPNTSFCFLDIRSPGLGDTAMYLCATSREARSYGYTFGSGTRLTVV.

The chain recombines TRBV19 with TRBJ2-2; TRBD1 matches 9 bases. Germline loops: CDR1 LNHDA, CDR2 SQIVND (reference sequence). The CDR3 contains 15 residues. With V trimmed by 4 bases and J by 3 bases, 3 bases remained unmatched. CDR3 in DNA: TGTGCCAGTAGTACCGGGACAGGGTACACCGGGGAGCTGTTTTTT. Translation gives CASSTGTGYTGELFF.

The chain combines TRBV2 with TRBJ2-7; possibly TRBD1 for D (5 bases). This CDR3 comprises 12 residues. Germline CDR1 and CDR2: SNHLY and FYNNEI. Trimming stripped 6 bases from V and 4 bases from J, with 10 bases between. The CDR3 loop is CASSPDIYEQYV. In DNA, the CDR3 is TGTGCCAGCAGCCCGGACATTTACGAGCAGTACGTC.